In its sample, the clone carrying this TCR beta chain was seen a few times. Its antigen is unidentified. Unmatched junction bases numbered 13, after V lost 10 bases and J lost 2 bases. From germline, CDR1 is MNHEY and CDR2 SMNVEV (reference sequence). This CDR3 region has 16 residues. MiXCR, applied by TCRdb to the 5' RACE reads, yields one record per CDR3 protein. Here the sample spans approximately 150,000 distinct CDR3 sequences, over 10% being singletons. These data originate in a study of T-cell memory formation after mild COVID-19. Across the whole study: Each donor largely had its own TCR clusters. The study's findings and limits: Some clones that responded turned up in pre-infection memory, which suggests that cross-reactive memory joined in. A second wave expanding day 15 to 37 was CD4+-biased; contracting clones were balanced. Most CD4+ clones that shrank were in CM and EM, while CD8+ ones turned up in EMRA.

V usage is TRBV27 and J usage is TRBJ2-7; 11 nucleotides line up with TRBD2. The clonotype comes from a man aged 18 to 35 who had mild COVID-19 (a few samples of this study predate the infection). Cell type and time point are not known. Sequencing was carried out using PBMCs or a T cell subset sorted from them (not recorded which). CDR3 sequence reads: CATHRLAGGRTYEQYF. As DNA, the CDR3 is TGTGCCACCCACCGCCTAGCGGGGGGCCGGACCTACGAGCAGTACTTC.